This TCR beta chain was documented in a study of identical twins. TCRdb re-analysed the 5' RACE reads in MiXCR, keeping a single row per CDR3 protein. The data contain 690,000 or so distinct CDR3 sequences, 8.5% to 9.5% of them seen just once; the ten biggest clones take up 0.75% to 1%. This clonotype was picked up a small number of times. The germline V gene has CDR1 MNHEY and CDR2 SVGEGT. The CDR3 length is 16 residues. Unmatched junction bases numbered 9, after V lost 6 bases and J lost 1 base. These records were also assigned to another study, of yellow fever vaccine responses in identical twins.

Sequencing was carried out using PBMCs. The sequence was collected from a woman aged 18 to 35 in good health. The chain employs TRBV6-2 or TRBV6-3 and TRBJ2-1, with TRBD1 matching 7 bases. The CDR3 sequence is CASRKQGQRSYNEQFF. CDR3 bases: TGTGCCAGCAGAAAACAGGGGCAGCGGTCCTACAATGAGCAGTTCTTC.